Listed here are 9 T cell receptor beta chains from one sample, sequenced in a study of T-cell memory formation after mild COVID-19. TCRdb re-analysed the 5' RACE reads in MiXCR, keeping a single row per CDR3 protein. The table shows 200,000 to 300,000 distinct CDR3 sequences, with roughly 17% occurring only once. The sequencing input was PBMCs or a T cell subset sorted from them (not recorded which). Receptor source: a man in his late teens or twenties who had mild COVID-19 (a few samples of this study predate the infection). Cell type and time point are not known.

The CDR3 nucleotides are TGTGCCAGCTCAGAGGGACCCGGCGGGAGTTCACCCCTCCACTTT. Translated, it gives CASSEGPGGSSPLHF. This chain links TRBV18 with TRBJ1-6; possible D gene TRBD1, 5 bases. Germline CDR1 is KGHSH and CDR2 is LQKENI. V was clipped by 5 bases and J by 9 bases, with 17 bases between them. CDR3 length: 15 amino acids.

This clonotype was recorded a few times. The V and J genes are TRBV5-1 and TRBJ2-1, with TRBD2 identical over 8 bases. The CDR3 spans 16 residues. Germline assignment: CDR1 SGHRS and CDR2 YFSETQ. With 7 bases clipped from V and 9 bases from J, the junction kept 18 bases outside the gene matches. The CDR3, as DNA: TGCGCCAGCTCTGGGGGTAGCGGGGTATCGTCTAGTGAGCAGTTCTTC. This translates into CASSGGSGVSSSEQFF.

This clonotype was found a few times. This chain joins TRBV24-1 and TRBJ2-3; the D gene is possibly TRBD1 (5 bases). With 2 bases removed from V and 6 bases from J, the gap between germline ends came to 17 bases. The CDR3 is 16 residues long. Germline CDR1 is KGHDR and CDR2 is SFDVKD. The CDR3 region has the DNA TGTGCCACCAGTGATTCGACCAGGGCCTCTTCGGATACGCAGTATTTT. It yields the protein CATSDSTRASSDTQYF.

The rearrangement uses TRBV5-8 and TRBJ2-3, with D unclear. The CDR3 runs 14 residues. Deletions cut 0 bases from V and 5 bases from J, with 10 bases between. Germline-derived CDR1 and CDR2 are SGHTS and YDEGEE. The CDR3 DNA reads TGTGCCAGCAGCTTGGGGCCGGCCCTAGATACGCAGTATTTT. Amino acid sequence: CASSLGPALDTQYF.

The rearrangement links TRBV7-2 to TRBJ1-1, with D perhaps matching TRBD1 (5 bases). V shed 1 base and J shed 10 bases, with 13 bases lying between them. Germline CDR1 and CDR2: SGHTA and FQGNSA. The CDR3 is 13 amino acids. This CDR3 is CASSLGALGGAFF. CDR3 nucleotides: TGTGCCAGCAGCTTAGGAGCTCTTGGGGGAGCTTTCTTT.

The chain combines TRBV5-1 with TRBJ2-4, with a weak D call TRBD2 (6 bases). The V and J ends lost 4 bases and 9 bases respectively, with 17 bases between them. Germline V gene lookup returns CDR1 SGHRS and CDR2 YFSETQ. The length of the CDR3 is 14 residues. CDR3 coding DNA: TGCGCCAGCAGCCCGGAGGGTACTGGCAGCATTCAGTACTTC. It yields the protein CASSPEGTGSIQYF.

This clonotype was counted at least ten times. The chain uses TRBV19 and TRBJ1-2, with D perhaps matching TRBD1 (5 bases). The length of the CDR3 is 13 residues. V was clipped by 5 bases and J by 3 bases, with 10 bases between them. Germline lookup yields CDR1 LNHDA and CDR2 SQIVND (reference sequence). This chain's CDR3 is CASSPRQYYGYTF. In nucleotides, the CDR3 is TGTGCCAGTAGTCCCAGACAGTACTATGGCTACACCTTC.

This chain connects TRBV10-3 to TRBJ1-6; 9 bases map to TRBD1. V was pared by 5 bases and J by 0 bases, with 11 bases of the junction left unmatched. CDR1 is ENHRY, CDR2 SYGVKD, per germline. The CDR3 consists of 19 residues. The CDR3 nucleotides are TGTGCCATCAGTTCTCGACCACAGGGGGCCAGCTCCTATAATTCACCCCTCCACTTT. It specifies CAISSRPQGASSYNSPLHF.

This clonotype appeared a few times. The rearrangement joins TRBV4-3 to TRBJ2-7, with D unresolved. The V end was cut by 0 bases, the J end by 4 bases, with 13 bases between. Germline V gives CDR1 LGHNA, CDR2 YSLEER. The length of the CDR3 is 15 residues. The CDR3 DNA reads TGCGCCAGCAGCCAAGAGTCAGGTTTTGTATACGAGCAGTACTTC. Translation: CASSQESGFVYEQYF.